Listed here is a single T cell receptor beta chain. The target antigen is unknown. The data were obtained in a study of T cell responses to AZD1222 COVID-19 vaccine. Overall study results and limits: Reportedly, close to half of spike-specific TCRs are directed against unmutated variant regions. Among the donors, most were white British and more were female, and clonal diversity was possibly underestimated. Along spike, vaccine-associated CD4 TCRs were found throughout, with dominance at 160-218 and 743-854.

Libraries were prepared by immunoSEQ multiplex PCR; TCRdb keeps only in-frame clonotypes and omits some of them. The table lists about 150,000 clones, about 93% of them singletons. The CDR3 has 17 residues. Losses at the gene ends were 5 bases for V and 1 base for J; bases not matched to a gene: 8. Germline V lookup: CDR1 KGHSH, CDR2 LQKENI. This material consisted of peripheral blood, taken 28 days after the second AZD1222 dose. This sequence was found in an adult who received the AZD1222 COVID-19 vaccine. The chain is built from TRBV18 and TRBJ1-3; 10 bases are a match to TRBD1. The CDR3: CASSALPGQGSGNTIYF. CDR3 nucleotides: TGTGCCAGCTCAGCTCTTCCGGGACAGGGGTCTGGAAACACCATATATTTT.